The 3 T cell receptor beta chains below all came from one sample that was sequenced in a study of shared clonotypes between healthy human individuals (dated by TCRdb to between 2020 and 2021). The method behind the library was the immunoSEQ multiplex PCR assay. TCRdb's version of the immuneACCESS table is confined to in-frame rearrangements and falls short of the full clone set. An unresolved V gene accounts for under half of the shortfall where checked; the remainder is of unknown origin. For this sample the table gives some 2,400,000 clones, of which roughly 95% were detected only once. Jointly, the top ten make up 0.13% of the sample. The source material was naive CD4+ T cells sorted from blood. The cell subset or site label, read with the paper, signifies: CD45RA+ positively selected. The receptors were gathered from a man aged 18-30 years in good health.

The rearrangement joins TRBV28 to TRBJ2-3, with TRBD1 matching over 9 bases. V lost 3 bases and J lost 2; bases outside the gene matches: 3. Germline V gene data show CDR1 as MDHEN and CDR2 as SYDVKM. The CDR3 runs 15 residues. The CDR3 is CASSFGQGNTDTQYF. As DNA, the CDR3 is TGTGCCAGCAGTTTCGGACAGGGGAACACAGATACGCAGTATTTT.

The chain employs TRBV6-5 and TRBJ2-1, with unresolved D. CDR3 length: 15 amino acids. Germline V CDR1 and CDR2: MNHEY, SVGAGI. V shed 6 bases and J shed 0 bases, with 12 bases lying between them. CDR3 amino acids: CASSSTGSSYNEQFF. The CDR3 DNA reads TGTGCCAGCAGCTCCACTGGTAGCTCCTACAATGAGCAGTTCTTC.

The chain has TRBV28 and TRBJ2-3; 11 bases are shared with TRBD1. This CDR3 region has 15 residues. Losses at the gene ends were 4 bases for V and 2 bases for J; bases not matched to a gene: 2. Per germline, CDR1 MDHEN and CDR2 SYDVKM. DNA for the CDR3: TGTGCCAGCAGTTCGGGACAGGGGGACACAGATACGCAGTATTTT. Residues: CASSSGQGDTDTQYF.